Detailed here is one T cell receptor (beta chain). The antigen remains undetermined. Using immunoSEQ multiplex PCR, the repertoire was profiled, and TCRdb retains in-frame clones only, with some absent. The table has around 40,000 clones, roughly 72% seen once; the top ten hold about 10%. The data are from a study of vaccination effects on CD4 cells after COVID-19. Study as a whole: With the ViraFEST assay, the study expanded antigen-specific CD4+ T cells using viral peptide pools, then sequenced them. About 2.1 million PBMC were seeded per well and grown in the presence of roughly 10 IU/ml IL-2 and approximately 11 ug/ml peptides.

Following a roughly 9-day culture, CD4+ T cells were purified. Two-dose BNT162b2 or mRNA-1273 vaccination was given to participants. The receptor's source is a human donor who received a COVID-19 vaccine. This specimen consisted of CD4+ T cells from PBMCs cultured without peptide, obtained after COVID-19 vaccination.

This CDR3 reads CATADRAIQETQYF. The CDR3 DNA follows: TGTGCCACCGCGGACAGGGCGATCCAAGAGACCCAGTACTTC. The chain is built from TRBV10-3 and TRBJ2-5; 8 bases match TRBD1. The length of the CDR3 is 14 residues. The junction had 8 bases not matched to a gene; V was cut back by 10 bases and J by 1 base. CDR1 and CDR2 (germline): ENHRY, SYGVKD.